Each of the 17 T cell receptor beta chains below was sequenced from the same sample in a study of patients and donors after allogeneic stem cell transplantation. TCRdb analysed the RT-PCR reads with MiXCR anew, one entry per CDR3 protein. The sample has some 200,000 distinct CDR3 sequences, 40% to 45% seen once. The sequenced material came from blood, either unsorted or a sorted T cell fraction (not recorded which). The receptors here all came from a human donor who was either an allogeneic HSCT recipient or a stem cell or donor lymphocyte infusion donor (not recorded which). It is not recorded whose cells these are; they may come from a transplant donor.

The V and J genes are TRBV12-3 or TRBV12-4 and TRBJ2-7; D gene uncertain. Trimming removed 6 bases at V and 0 bases at J, with 15 bases between. This CDR3 comprises 15 residues. The CDR3 spells CASSHTEVLSYEQYF. The DNA for the CDR3 is TGTGCCAGCAGCCATACCGAGGTGCTCTCCTACGAGCAGTACTTC.

This clonotype turned up a few times. This chain connects TRBV9 to TRBJ1-1, with TRBD1 matching 8 bases. There are 18 residues in the CDR3. Germline CDR1 SGDLS, CDR2 YYNGEE. The V and J ends lost 3 bases and 0 bases, in that order; junction bases with no gene match: 13. CDR3 protein: CASSARDRGWAMNTEAFF. Written as DNA, the CDR3 is TGTGCCAGCAGCGCCCGAGACAGGGGTTGGGCTATGAACACTGAAGCTTTCTTT.

The V and J genes are TRBV19 and TRBJ1-1; tentative D call: TRBD1 (6 bases). The CDR3 has 17 residues. CDR1 and CDR2 from the germline V gene are LNHDA and SQIVND (reference sequence). Between the trimmed V and J ends, which lost 8 bases and 0 bases, there was a span of 22 bases. The DNA for the CDR3 is TGTGCCAGTGGGGGCCCCGGGGAGAGCGGCATGAACACTGAAGCTTTCTTT. Translating gives CASGGPGESGMNTEAFF. The variable domain in full, with the rest retrieved from reference TRBV19 and TRBJ1-1, is DGGITQSPKYLFRKEGQNVTLSCEQNLNHDAMYWYRQDPGQGLRLIYYSQIVNDFQKGDIAEGYSVSREKKESFPLTVTSAQKNPTAFYLCASGGPGESGMNTEAFFGQGTRLTVV.

V gene TRBV5-1 combines with J gene TRBJ2-7; no reliable D call. V was clipped by 4 bases and J by 7 bases, with 18 bases between them. The CDR3 consists of 14 residues. CDR1 and CDR2 (germline): SGHRS, YFSETQ. The CDR3 DNA follows: TGCGCCAGCAGCCTGGTGTTAGGCTCTTTGGAGCAGTACTTC. This gives the protein CASSLVLGSLEQYF.

A few counts support this clonotype. This rearrangement joins TRBV5-1 to TRBJ1-1, with TRBD1 matching over 7 bases. The germline V gene has CDR1 SGHRS and CDR2 YFSETQ. After removal of 7 bases from V and 5 bases from J, the junction contained 8 bases not matched to a gene. The CDR3 spans 13 residues. For the CDR3, the DNA is TGCGCCAGCCACAGCCAGGGGGTAACTGAAGCTTTCTTT. This translates into CASHSQGVTEAFF.

This sequence joins TRBV29-1 and TRBJ1-1; D gene ambiguous. V shed 2 bases and J shed 3 bases, with 4 bases lying between them. CDR3 size: 11 residues. Per germline, CDR1 SQVTM and CDR2 ANQGSEA. In DNA form, the CDR3 reads TGCAGCGTTGAAAGGGACACTGAAGCTTTCTTT. The encoded protein is CSVERDTEAFF.

By its share, this clonotype is medium-sized. The V call is TRBV7-6, the J call TRBJ1-2, with 9 bases identical to TRBD1. This CDR3 comprises 15 residues. J lost 4 bases, V lost 4 bases, and 7 bases had no gene match. Per germline, CDR1 SGHVS and CDR2 FNYEAQ. The CDR3 nucleotides read TGTGCCAGCAGCTCACAGGGGGCAGGTAGCTATGGCTACACCTTC. It is translated as CASSSQGAGSYGYTF.

A few counts support this clonotype. The rearrangement joins TRBV12-3 or TRBV12-4 to TRBJ1-2, with D hard to call. The CDR3 length is 14 residues. Deletions cut 3 bases from V and 3 bases from J, with 11 bases between. DNA for the CDR3: TGTGCCAGCAGTTTTATGGCAAGTGACTATGGCTACACCTTC. It is translated as CASSFMASDYGYTF.

V usage is TRBV11-2 and J usage is TRBJ2-2; 7 bases match TRBD1. V lost 5 bases and J lost 5; bases outside the gene matches: 11. The CDR3 extends over 16 amino acids. Germline values: CDR1 SGHAT, CDR2 FQNNGV. The CDR3: CASSTTKRGPTGELFF. The CDR3 DNA sequence: TGTGCCAGCAGCACAACAAAGAGGGGGCCAACCGGGGAGCTGTTTTTT.

The chain employs TRBV28 and TRBJ1-1, with TRBD1 identical over 9 bases. The CDR3 spans 15 residues. Losses at the gene ends were 3 bases for V and 8 bases for J; bases not matched to a gene: 10. Germline V gene data show CDR1 as MDHEN and CDR2 as SYDVKM. CDR3 in amino acids: CASSLPGQGPGEAFF. Here the CDR3 DNA reads TGTGCCAGCAGTTTGCCCGGACAGGGGCCGGGGGAAGCTTTCTTT.

The chain is built from TRBV29-1 and TRBJ2-3; D is undetermined. V was pared by 4 bases and J by 0 bases, with 14 bases between. Germline V gene sequence: CDR1 SQVTM, CDR2 ANQGSEA. This CDR3 is built from 15 residues. CDR3 region: CSVVSQLFSTDTQYF. For the CDR3, the DNA is TGCAGCGTTGTTAGCCAGCTTTTTAGCACAGATACGCAGTATTTT.

This rearrangement joins TRBV7-2 to TRBJ1-2; the D is unclear. There are 13 residues in the CDR3. Trimming left V 1 base short and J 3 bases short, with 6 bases between. CDR1 and CDR2 from the germline V gene are SGHTA and FQGNSA. This CDR3 is CASSLDLDYGYTF. CDR3 sequence (DNA): TGTGCCAGCAGCTTAGACCTTGACTATGGCTACACCTTC.

The chain couples TRBV20-1 to TRBJ1-1; weak D call: TRBD1 (6 bases). With 6 bases removed from V and 4 bases from J, the gap between germline ends came to 18 bases. The CDR3 sequence is 14 residues long. Germline lookup yields CDR1 DFQATT and CDR2 SNEGSKA (reference sequence). CDR3 region: CSANQGTWTTEAFF. CDR3 nucleotides: TGCAGTGCAAACCAAGGGACATGGACCACTGAAGCTTTCTTT.

This clonotype was observed a handful of times. The chain joins TRBV20-1 to TRBJ2-1; perhaps TRBD2 as D (5 bases). The CDR3 loop spans 14 amino acids. Trimming removed 0 bases from V and 6 bases from J, with 12 bases in between. Germline assignment: CDR1 DFQATT and CDR2 SNEGSKA (reference sequence). CDR3 DNA: TGCAGTGCTAGAGACCCCGCCGGGGTCAATGAGCAGTTCTTC. Protein product: CSARDPAGVNEQFF.

There are a few counts of this clonotype. The V and J genes are TRBV5-1 and TRBJ2-1; 15 bases fit TRBD2. Germline CDR1 and CDR2: SGHRS and YFSETQ. There are 20 residues in the CDR3. With V trimmed by 0 bases and J by 6 bases, 13 bases remained unmatched. The CDR3 DNA follows: TGCGCCAGCAGCTTGGCCGTCGGACTAGCGGGAGGGCCCTTTTTCAATGAGCAGTTCTTC. This sequence encodes CASSLAVGLAGGPFFNEQFF.

CDR3 in amino acids: CASSSTGWAYEQYF. CDR3 nucleotide sequence: TGTGCCAGCAGTTCGACAGGGTGGGCCTACGAGCAGTACTTC. The V call is TRBV6-5, the J call TRBJ2-7; 7 bases agree with TRBD1. The CDR3 is 14 residues long. J gave up 2 bases and V 4 bases, and 5 bases lay outside the gene matches. The germline V gene has CDR1 MNHEY and CDR2 SVGAGI.

By sample share, this clonotype is medium-sized. The gene calls are TRBV19 and TRBJ2-1; D may be TRBD2 (6 bases). The germline V gene has CDR1 LNHDA and CDR2 SQIVND (reference sequence). The CDR3 is 13 amino acids. Trimming took 0 bases from V and 14 from J, leaving 14 bases between them. The CDR3 sequence is CASSIDPGGSEFF. CDR3 nucleotides: TGTGCCAGTAGTATAGATCCCGGGGGTTCGGAGTTCTTC.